These 27 T cell receptor beta chains came from one sample sequenced in a study of T-cell reconstitution after alpha-beta-depleted transplantation in children (dated by TCRdb to the mid-2010s). What the treatment or condition label conveys for this sample: allogeneic hematopoietic cell transplantation with graft depleted of TCRalphabeta T cells and CD19 B cells. The library was generated by PCR. Reads for this sample came from an Illumina HiSeq 2500. TCR library preparation used molecular barcoding, with unique molecular identifiers applied to normalize quantification of the TCRbeta repertoire. The public reads were run again by TCRdb, first through fastp at Q25 and then through MiXCR, and only productive beta chains were kept. Entries are consolidated by CDR3 protein sequence, retaining the most common genes and DNA. For this sample the table gives around 250,000 distinct CDR3 sequences, of which roughly 24% were detected only once. The ten largest make up roughly 2.6% of the sample.

The sample consisted of PBMCs, taken before TCRalphabeta/CD19-depleted stem cell transplant. Receptors were obtained from a girl aged 2-15 years with Fanconi anemia, due to receive a stem cell transplant.

This chain links TRBV28 with TRBJ1-5; tentative D call: TRBD1 (6 bases). Germline CDR1 and CDR2: MDHEN and SYDVKM. Trimming shortened V by 8 bases and J by 6 bases, and 14 bases separated the two germline ends. The CDR3 length is 13 residues. The CDR3 reads CASSGRGSQPQHF. CDR3 sequence (DNA): TGTGCCAGCTCGGGGAGGGGGAGTCAGCCCCAGCATTTT.

The sample holds many counts of this clonotype. The chain joins TRBV6-1 to TRBJ1-5; D unresolved. Germline V CDR1 and CDR2: MNHNS, SASEGT. This CDR3 comprises 17 residues. V was shortened by 5 bases and J by 2 bases, with 19 bases between the two germline ends. CDR3 sequence: CASSPSIPRIGNQPQHF. Written as DNA, the CDR3 is TGTGCCAGCAGTCCATCAATTCCCCGCATTGGCAATCAGCCCCAGCATTTT.

This clonotype occurred a few times. This chain joins TRBV11-2 and TRBJ2-7; 14 bases align to TRBD2. V trimming: 1 base; J trimming: 2 bases; junction bases outside the gene matches: 7. In germline, CDR1 is SGHAT, CDR2 FQNNGV. The CDR3 sequence is 18 residues long. As DNA, the CDR3 is TGTGCCAGCAGCTTAGTCCCTCTGACTAGCGGGGGGGCCTACGAGCAGTACTTC. Translation gives CASSLVPLTSGGAYEQYF.

The chain links TRBV11-1 to TRBJ2-1; 10 bases line up with TRBD2. The CDR3 length is 15 residues. The germline CDR1 and CDR2 sequences are SGHAT and FQDESV (reference sequence). Losses at the gene ends were 3 bases for V and 4 bases for J; bases not matched to a gene: 3. Here the CDR3 DNA reads TGTGCCAGCAGCTTCGGGACTAGCGTATACAATGAGCAGTTCTTC. Amino acids: CASSFGTSVYNEQFF. The variable domain in full, with the rest retrieved from reference TRBV11-1 and TRBJ2-1, is EAEVAQSPRYKITEKSQAVAFWCDPISGHATLYWYRQILGQGPELLVQFQDESVVDDSQLPKDRFSAERLKGVDSTLKIQPAELGDSAMYLCASSFGTSVYNEQFFGPGTRLTVL.

In this sample, this clonotype turned up many times. The chain carries TRBV15 and TRBJ1-2, with TRBD1 as a possible D gene (6 bases). There are 18 residues in the CDR3. Germline assignment: CDR1 LNHNV and CDR2 YYDKDF (reference sequence). V was trimmed by 0 bases and J by 8 bases, leaving 25 bases between them. The CDR3 region has the DNA TGTGCCACCAGCAGAGATCTAAAGGGGGGCGCAGGGTACGAGGGCTACACCTTC. Its protein product is CATSRDLKGGAGYEGYTF.

This clonotype was seen a handful of times. The chain joins TRBV7-8 to TRBJ2-1, with D perhaps TRBD2 (5 bases). The CDR3 runs to 13 residues. V was trimmed by 1 base and J by 6 bases, leaving 7 bases between them. The V gene's germline CDR1 is SGHVS and CDR2 FQNEAQ. CDR3 region: CASSLGLSNEQFF. CDR3 coding DNA: TGTGCCAGCAGCTTAGGACTATCCAATGAGCAGTTCTTC.

This chain joins TRBV29-1 and TRBJ2-7, with D possibly called TRBD1 or TRBD2 (6 bases each). Deletions cut 2 bases from V and 3 bases from J, with 8 bases between. Germline CDR1 SQVTM, CDR2 ANQGSEA. The CDR3 runs to 12 residues. CDR3 nucleotide sequence: TGCAGCGTTGAAAGGGGGGACTACGAGCAGTACTTC. It encodes CSVERGDYEQYF.

V usage is TRBV29-1 and J usage is TRBJ2-7; 16 bases line up with TRBD2. Losses at the gene ends were 5 bases for V and 1 base for J; bases not matched to a gene: 17. This CDR3 is built from 20 residues. CDR1 and CDR2 (germline): SQVTM, ANQGSEA. Here the CDR3 reads CSVLYETSGLAGGQSYEQYF. Written as DNA, the CDR3 is TGCAGCGTTCTTTATGAGACATCGGGACTAGCGGGAGGGCAGTCCTACGAGCAGTACTTC.

This clonotype was counted many times. The chain has TRBV21-1 and TRBJ2-1; the D call of TRBD2 is as the table states it, not checked on the DNA. TRBV21-1 is assigned pseudogene status. The CDR3 contains 14 residues. The CDR3: CASSSGTRYNEQFF. Written as DNA, the CDR3 is TGTGCCAGCAGCTCCGGGACTAGATACAATGAGCAGTTCTTC.

This clonotype was seen a handful of times. The chain carries TRBV5-6 and TRBJ2-7, with no clear D. Trimming cost V 4 bases and J 7 bases, with 15 bases left between them. Germline assignment: CDR1 SGHDT and CDR2 YYEEEE. This CDR3 is built from 13 residues. The CDR3 spells CASSPPASWEQYF. As DNA, the CDR3 is TGTGCCAGCAGCCCTCCCGCCAGCTGGGAGCAGTACTTC.

This clonotype came up a few times. The chain recombines TRBV20-1 with TRBJ2-1, with 7 bases lining up with TRBD2. V gave up 6 bases and J gave up 1 base; unmatched junction bases: 3. There are 13 residues in the CDR3. Germline-derived CDR1 and CDR2 are DFQATT and SNEGSKA (reference sequence). The CDR3: CSAWGGSYNEQFF. DNA for the CDR3: TGCAGTGCGTGGGGAGGGTCCTACAATGAGCAGTTCTTC.

This chain connects TRBV7-3 to TRBJ2-7; 9 bases map to TRBD2. V lost 0 bases, J lost 6 bases, and 6 bases stayed unmatched. The CDR3 length is 15 residues. CDR1 is SGHTA and CDR2 is FQGTGA in the germline V gene. CDR3 region: CASSLTGLAGLEQYF. The DNA of the CDR3 is TGTGCCAGCAGCTTAACGGGGCTAGCGGGACTCGAGCAGTACTTC.

In its sample, this clonotype was seen many times. The rearrangement uses TRBV6-5 and TRBJ2-1, with unresolved D. The CDR3 spans 14 residues. V was clipped by 3 bases and J by 7 bases, with 13 bases between them. Germline CDR1 MNHEY, CDR2 SVGAGI. Here the CDR3 reads CASSYDPRSNEQFF. The CDR3 DNA follows: TGTGCCAGCAGTTATGATCCCAGGTCAAATGAGCAGTTCTTC.

The rearrangement links TRBV4-1 to TRBJ2-7; TRBD2 agrees at 10 bases. Germline CDR1 and CDR2: MGHRA and YSYEKL. With 6 bases clipped from V and 2 bases from J, the junction kept 4 bases outside the gene matches. CDR3 length: 14 residues. The CDR3 DNA sequence: TGCGCCAGCAGAGGTAGCGGGAGGCCCTACGAGCAGTACTTC. As protein: CASRGSGRPYEQYF.

CDR3 sequence reads: CASSLGLEQGAGTGELFF. CDR3 DNA sequence: TGTGCCAGCAGCTTAGGCCTCGAGCAGGGGGCTGGCACCGGGGAGCTGTTTTTT. The chain links TRBV7-8 to TRBJ2-2, with TRBD1 matching 8 bases. CDR1 and CDR2 (germline): SGHVS, FQNEAQ. V shed 1 base and J 4 bases; nucleotides not matched to a gene: 11. CDR3 length equals 18 residues.

The chain has TRBV5-1 and TRBJ1-2; TRBD1 is a possible D gene (5 bases). CDR3 size: 15 residues. The V end lost 0 bases, the J end lost 2 bases, and 11 bases lay between the germline ends. Germline CDR1 is SGHRS and CDR2 is YFSETQ. The CDR3, as DNA: TGCGCCAGCAGCTTGGTCGGGGGGGTCAACTATGGCTACACCTTC. It yields the protein CASSLVGGVNYGYTF.

This clonotype has ten or more counts. The V and J genes are TRBV29-1 and TRBJ2-6, with no clear D. The CDR3 extends over 13 amino acids. Germline V lookup: CDR1 SQVTM, CDR2 ANQGSEA. The ends were cut back, 3 bases at V and 0 bases at J, with 3 bases in the middle. The CDR3 region has the DNA TGCAGCGTTGACAGCTCTGGGGCCAACGTCCTGACTTTC. This sequence encodes CSVDSSGANVLTF.

The chain links TRBV7-2 to TRBJ2-1, with 7 bases matching TRBD2. Germline trimming cut 0 bases from V and 5 bases from J; bases unmatched to any gene: 10. Germline V gene data show CDR1 as SGHTA and CDR2 as FQGNSA. The CDR3 has 17 amino acids. The CDR3 here is CASSLAFGLVPNNEQFF. Written as DNA, the CDR3 is TGTGCCAGCAGCTTAGCGTTCGGACTAGTCCCGAACAATGAGCAGTTCTTC.

This clonotype has ten or more counts. The chain combines TRBV6-5 with TRBJ2-1; D ambiguous. CDR3 length equals 17 residues. The germline V gene encodes CDR1 MNHEY and CDR2 SVGAGI. Trimming shortened V by 2 bases and J by 0 bases, and 14 bases separated the two germline ends. This chain's CDR3 is CASSYRRSGFSYNEQFF. As DNA, the CDR3 is TGTGCCAGCAGTTACAGGAGAAGTGGCTTCTCCTACAATGAGCAGTTCTTC.

This clonotype came up many times. V and J are TRBV7-9 and TRBJ2-2, with D possibly being TRBD2 (5 bases). The CDR3 loop spans 14 amino acids. V was shortened by 6 bases and J by 7 bases, with 15 bases between the two germline ends. Germline assignment: CDR1 SEHNR and CDR2 FQNEAQ (reference sequence). The CDR3 nucleotides are TGTGCCAGCAGAGAAGGAGGCCCGGTCGGGGAGCTGTTTTTT. Translating gives CASREGGPVGELFF. Full variable domain (outside the CDR3, taken from reference TRBV7-9 and TRBJ2-2): DTGVSQNPRHKITKRGQNVTFRCDPISEHNRLYWYRQTLGQGPEFLTYFQNEAQLEKSRLLSDRFSAERPKGSFSTLEIQRTEQGDSAMYLCASREGGPVGELFFGEGSRLTVL.

The chain carries TRBV2 and TRBJ2-5; 9 bases fit TRBD2. Germline CDR1 is SNHLY and CDR2 is FYNNEI. This CDR3 spans 19 amino acids. V trimming: 5 bases; J trimming: 2 bases; junction bases outside the gene matches: 18. This CDR3 is CASSPRDGTVAGVQETQYF. CDR3 sequence (DNA): TGTGCCAGCAGTCCCCGGGACGGGACTGTAGCGGGAGTACAAGAGACCCAGTACTTC.

The V call is TRBV20-1, the J call TRBJ2-7; D remains ambiguous. Germline V gene lookup returns CDR1 DFQATT and CDR2 SNEGSKA (reference sequence). This CDR3 has 11 residues. CDR3 sequence (DNA): TGCAGCGTCTTGTCGGTCTACGAGCAGTACTTC. It codes for CSVLSVYEQYF.

The table lists this clonotype with a few counts. This CDR3 reads CASGTGAGVYEQYF. The DNA of the CDR3 is TGTGCCAGCGGTACAGGCGCAGGTGTGTACGAGCAGTACTTC. The gene calls are TRBV13 and TRBJ2-7; tentative D call: TRBD1 (5 bases). The V end lost 8 bases, the J end lost 4 bases, and 18 bases lay between the germline ends. Germline V gene lookup returns CDR1 PRHDT and CDR2 FYEKMQ (reference sequence). The CDR3 has 14 residues.

This clonotype was recorded a few times. The chain joins TRBV5-1 to TRBJ2-5; 8 bases align to TRBD1. This CDR3 has 15 residues. J was trimmed by 5 bases and V by 4 bases; bases with no gene match: 10. The germline V gene encodes CDR1 SGHRS and CDR2 YFSETQ. The CDR3 protein is CASSTWTTGEETQYF. CDR3 coding DNA: TGCGCCAGCAGCACTTGGACGACAGGGGAGGAGACCCAGTACTTC. Full variable domain (remainder filled in from reference TRBV5-1 and TRBJ2-5): KAGVTQTPRYLIKTRGQQVTLSCSPISGHRSVSWYQQTPGQGLQFLFEYFSETQRNKGNFPGRFSGRQFSNSRSEMNVSTLELGDSALYLCASSTWTTGEETQYFGPGTRLLVL.

This clonotype was counted between two and nine times. CDR3 region: CSAPRSHRGHRLAELWEQYF. The CDR3 coding sequence is TGCAGTGCCCCTCGGTCCCACAGGGGGCATCGACTAGCGGAATTGTGGGAGCAGTACTTC. The chain recombines TRBV20-1 with TRBJ2-7; tentatively, D is TRBD1 or TRBD2 (9 bases each). The V end was cut by 6 bases, the J end by 7 bases, with 40 bases between. There are 20 residues in the CDR3. In germline, CDR1 is DFQATT, CDR2 SNEGSKA (reference sequence).

This clonotype was recorded a few times. The V and J genes are TRBV7-9 and TRBJ2-7; TRBD2 matches at 8 bases. From germline, CDR1 is SEHNR and CDR2 FQNEAQ (reference sequence). Unmatched junction bases numbered 6, after V lost 1 base and J lost 4 bases. The CDR3 loop spans 15 amino acids. DNA of the CDR3: TGTGCCAGCAGCTTAGAAGGACTAGCCACTTACGAGCAGTACTTC. This encodes CASSLEGLATYEQYF.

CDR3 nucleotides: TGCAGCGTGGGCAGCGGGGGACAAGAGACCCAGTACTTC. As protein: CSVGSGGQETQYF. V usage is TRBV29-1 and J usage is TRBJ2-5; TRBD2 matches 8 bases. This CDR3 has 13 amino acids. The V segment lost 6 bases and the J segment 2 bases; nucleotides outside the gene matches: 5. Germline CDR1 reads SQVTM; CDR2 reads ANQGSEA. Full variable domain (missing parts from reference TRBV29-1 and TRBJ2-5): SAVISQKPSRDICQRGTSLTIQCQVDSQVTMMFWYRQQPGQSLTLIATANQGSEATYESGFVIDKFPISRPNLTFSTLTVSNMSPEDSSIYLCSVGSGGQETQYFGPGTRLLVL.